The next 10 T cell receptor beta chains were all read from a single sample in a study of T cell responses to AZD1222 COVID-19 vaccine (dated by TCRdb to about 2021). To prepare the library, the immunoSEQ multiplex PCR assay was applied. TCRdb's version of the immuneACCESS table is confined to in-frame rearrangements and falls short of the full clone set. An unresolved V gene accounts for under half of the shortfall where checked; the remainder is of unknown origin. Within this sample are 150,000 or so clones, with about 91% of them counted one time only. About 1.5% of the sample belongs to the ten largest clones. The time point tag for this specimen amounts to: baseline before first vaccination. The sequences come from peripheral blood, collected on day 0 of AZD1222 vaccination. These receptors all come from an adult in good health.

V is TRBV7-9 and J is TRBJ1-2; D is possibly TRBD1 (6 bases). V was pared by 3 bases and J by 3 bases, with 14 bases between. The germline CDR1 and CDR2 sequences are SEHNR and FQNEAQ (reference sequence). The CDR3 is 15 amino acids. The CDR3 nucleotides read TGTGCCAGCAGCTTGGAGGACAGCACGCACTATGGCTACACCTTC. Amino acids: CASSLEDSTHYGYTF.

V and J are TRBV7-2 and TRBJ1-1; D may be TRBD1 (6 bases). The CDR3 runs 13 residues. Germline V lookup: CDR1 SGHTA, CDR2 FQGNSA. The V gene lost 2 bases and the J gene lost 7 bases, with 11 bases spanning the gap. CDR3 amino acids: CASSLRGQYEAFF. As DNA, the CDR3 is TGTGCCAGCAGCTTAAGAGGACAGTATGAAGCTTTCTTT.

The J gene is TRBJ2-5, the V gene TRBV5-1; unclear D gene. The ends were cut back, 2 bases at V and 0 bases at J, with 5 bases in the middle. This CDR3 spans 13 amino acids. Germline V gene data show CDR1 as SGHRS and CDR2 as YFSETQ. CDR3: CASSFLDQETQYF. For the CDR3, the DNA is TGCGCCAGCAGCTTCTTGGACCAAGAGACCCAGTACTTC. Filled out from reference TRBV5-1 and TRBJ2-5, the complete variable domain reads KAGVTQTPRYLIKTRGQQVTLSCSPISGHRSVSWYQQTPGQGLQFLFEYFSETQRNKGNFPGRFSGRQFSNSRSEMNVSTLELGDSALYLCASSFLDQETQYFGPGTRLLVL.

This rearrangement joins TRBV10-3 to TRBJ2-1; 7 nucleotides match TRBD2. V was clipped by 6 bases and J by 5 bases; unmatched bases: 10. The CDR3 has 15 residues. The germline gives CDR1 ENHRY, CDR2 SYGVKD. As DNA, the CDR3 is TGTGCCATCAGCTCTAGCGGAGACCGTAACAATGAGCAGTTCTTC. This encodes CAISSSGDRNNEQFF.

The genes are TRBV6-5 and TRBJ1-2, with 8 positions matching TRBD1. The length of the CDR3 is 12 residues. V lost 5 bases and J lost 10; bases outside the gene matches: 6. From germline, CDR1 is MNHEY and CDR2 SVGAGI. CDR3 sequence (DNA): TGTGCCAGCAGTCGCGACAGGGGCAACTACACCTTC. This codes for CASSRDRGNYTF.

In its sample, this clone was seen once. This chain links TRBV19 with TRBJ1-6; a weak D match, TRBD1 (6 bases). Germline V gene data show CDR1 as LNHDA and CDR2 as SQIVND (reference sequence). CDR3 size: 17 residues. V dropped 7 bases and J dropped 1 base, with 17 bases sitting between them. CDR3 sequence (DNA): TGTGCCAGTAAGCCGAAAGGGGGTTTTTCCTATAATTCACCCCTCCACTTT. As protein: CASKPKGGFSYNSPLHF.

V gene TRBV19 combines with J gene TRBJ1-5; D unresolved. The V gene lost 2 bases and the J gene lost 4 bases, with 12 bases spanning the gap. The germline CDR1 and CDR2 sequences are LNHDA and SQIVND (reference sequence). This CDR3 has 15 amino acids. The CDR3 spells CASSIRPLFNQPQHF. The CDR3 DNA sequence: TGTGCCAGTAGTATAAGGCCACTTTTTAATCAGCCCCAGCATTTT. The variable domain in full, completed from reference TRBV19 and TRBJ1-5, reads DGGITQSPKYLFRKEGQNVTLSCEQNLNHDAMYWYRQDPGQGLRLIYYSQIVNDFQKGDIAEGYSVSREKKESFPLTVTSAQKNPTAFYLCASSIRPLFNQPQHFGDGTRLSIL.

The chain joins TRBV21-1 to TRBJ1-2; TRBD1, the D gene given by the table, was not confirmed from the DNA. TRBV21-1 is shown as a pseudogene. This CDR3 has 18 residues. The CDR3 DNA is TGTGCCAGCAGCAAAGCGAGGGAAACAGGGGCTTTTAGCTATGGCTACACCTTC. Amino acids: CASSKARETGAFSYGYTF.

Only a few counts were recorded for this clone. This chain joins TRBV24-1 and TRBJ1-6; 7 positions match TRBD1. Germline CDR1 is KGHDR and CDR2 is SFDVKD. The CDR3 sequence is 13 residues long. J lost 5 bases, V lost 10 bases, and 4 bases had no gene match. CDR3 bases: TGTGCCACGGGACAGCATGATAATTCACCCCTCCACTTT. Translated: CATGQHDNSPLHF.

This clone was picked up one time. J is TRBJ2-4 and V is TRBV5-6, with D unclear. Germline assignment: CDR1 SGHDT and CDR2 YYEEEE. V lost 3 bases and J lost 0, with 10 bases in between. The CDR3 spans 15 residues. The CDR3 spells CASSSGPLAKNIQYF. In DNA, the CDR3 is TGTGCCAGCAGCTCGGGCCCGTTAGCCAAAAACATTCAGTACTTC.